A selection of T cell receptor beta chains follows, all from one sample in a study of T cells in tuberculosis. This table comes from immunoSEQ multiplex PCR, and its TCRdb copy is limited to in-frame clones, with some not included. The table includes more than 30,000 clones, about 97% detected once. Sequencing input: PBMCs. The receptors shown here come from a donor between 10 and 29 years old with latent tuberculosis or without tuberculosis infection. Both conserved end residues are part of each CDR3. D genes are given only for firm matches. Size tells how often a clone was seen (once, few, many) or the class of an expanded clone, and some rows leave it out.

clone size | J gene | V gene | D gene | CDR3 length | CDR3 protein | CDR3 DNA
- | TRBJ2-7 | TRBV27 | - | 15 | CASSFSPRGSYEQYF | TGTGCCAGCAGTTTCTCTCCAAGGGGTTCCTACGAGCAGTACTTC
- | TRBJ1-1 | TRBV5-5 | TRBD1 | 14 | CASSPGQMNTEAFF | TGTGCCAGCAGCCCGGGACAGATGAACACTGAAGCTTTCTTT
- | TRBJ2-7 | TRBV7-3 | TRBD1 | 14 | CASSRQTGSYEQYF | TGTGCCAGCAGCCGCCAGACAGGGTCCTACGAGCAGTACTTC
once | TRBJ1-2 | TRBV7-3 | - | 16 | CASSLMSGQGYGSYTF | TGTGCCAGCAGCTTAATGTCGGGGCAGGGGTATGGAAGCTACACCTTC
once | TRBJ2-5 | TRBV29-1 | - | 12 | CSVEGAWETQYF | TGCAGCGTTGAAGGGGCGTGGGAGACCCAGTACTTC
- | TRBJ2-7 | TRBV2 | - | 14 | CASSSDRLSGEQYF | TGTGCCAGCAGTTCCGACAGGTTGTCGGGCGAGCAGTACTTC
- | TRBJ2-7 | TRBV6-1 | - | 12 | CASSANNYEQYF | TGTGCCAGCAGCGCCAACAACTACGAGCAGTACTTC
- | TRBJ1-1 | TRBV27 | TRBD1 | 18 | CASSLSPGQGAFGTEAFF | TGTGCCAGCAGTTTATCGCCGGGACAGGGGGCGTTTGGCACTGAAGCTTTCTTT
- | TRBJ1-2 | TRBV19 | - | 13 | CASSVRISHGYTF | TGTGCCAGTAGTGTCAGGATCTCCCATGGCTACACCTTC
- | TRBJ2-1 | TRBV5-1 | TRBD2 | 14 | CASSLTSGGDLEFF | TGCGCCAGCAGCTTGACTAGCGGGGGAGACCTCGAGTTCTTC
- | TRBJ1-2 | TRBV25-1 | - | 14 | CASSEYHPGAGYTF | TGTGCCAGCAGTGAATATCACCCAGGCGCGGGCTACACCTTC
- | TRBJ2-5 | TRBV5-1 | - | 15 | CASSLAFGGEETQYF | TGCGCCAGCAGCTTGGCCTTTGGCGGAGAGGAGACCCAGTACTTC
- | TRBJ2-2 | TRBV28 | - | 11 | CASSFRGELFF | TGTGCCAGCAGTTTCAGGGGGGAGCTGTTTTTT
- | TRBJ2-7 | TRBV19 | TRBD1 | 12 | CASRDRGDEQYF | TGTGCCAGTAGGGACAGGGGAGACGAGCAGTACTTC
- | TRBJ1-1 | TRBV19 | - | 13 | CASSITRNTEAFF | TGTGCCAGTAGTATAACACGGAACACTGAAGCTTTCTTT